Sequencing of this TCR beta chain was carried out in a study of preoperative IRX-2 immunotherapy in early breast cancer. The J segment lost 5 bases and the V segment lost 6 bases, leaving 13 bases of the junction unmatched. Per germline, CDR1 SGHNT and CDR2 YENEEA. This CDR3 is 16 amino acids long. Indicated treatment: preoperative locoregional IRX-2 cytokine immunotherapy. This phase Ib study tested locoregional IRX-2 cytokine immunotherapy given before surgery. Sequencing was performed with immunoSEQ multiplex PCR; in TCRdb, only in-frame clones are kept and a portion is missing. The sample holds tens of thousands of clones, about 68% seen once.

The specimen was lymph node tissue, collected after IRX-2 immunotherapy. This TCR derives from a human donor with breast cancer. The rearrangement links TRBV11-3 to TRBJ2-3; TRBD2 matches 8 bases. The chain's CDR3 is CASSRGGTGLEDTQYF. DNA for the CDR3: TGTGCCAGCAGTCGGGGGGGAACCGGGTTAGAAGATACGCAGTATTTT.